These 9 T cell receptor beta chains originate from one sample sequenced in a study of blood T cell repertoires in COVID-19 (dated by TCRdb to about 2020). Library preparation used the immunoSEQ multiplex PCR assay. Sourced from immuneACCESS, this table was stored by TCRdb with only in-frame sequences that have V and J called. A share of the clones is absent; for the studies checked, an unresolved V gene accounts for under half, and the remainder has no known explanation. The sample table contains tens of thousands of clones; only one count was recorded for more than 60% of them. The top ten clones comprise roughly 20% of the sample. Sequencing was done on a sample of peripheral blood. The receptors shown here come from a woman of 80 years or more with active or convalescent COVID-19.

The chain uses TRBV3-1 (or the pseudogene TRBV3-2) and TRBJ2-7; the match to TRBD1 covers 9 bases. J was trimmed by 4 bases and V by 5 bases; bases with no gene match: 9. The CDR3 spans 15 residues. Germline V gene data show CDR1 as LGHDT and CDR2 as YNNKEL (reference sequence). The CDR3 DNA follows: TGTGCCAGCAGCGAAACAGGGGGCAGGCGGTACGAGCAGTACTTC. Translating it yields CASSETGGRRYEQYF.

As for this clone: A read error may produce the germline difference seen at one junction end. The gene calls are TRBV7-9 and TRBJ1-1; no clear D gene. Germline V gene lookup returns CDR1 SEHNR and CDR2 FQNEAQ (reference sequence). This CDR3 comprises 12 residues. This CDR3 is CASSLELGTLLF. The DNA of the CDR3 is TGTGCCAGCAGCTTAGAACTAGGAACCCTTCTATTT.

The J gene is TRBJ1-2, the V gene TRBV12-3 or TRBV12-4; maybe TRBD1 (6 bases). CDR3 length equals 13 residues. Trimming removed 6 bases at V and 7 bases at J, with 15 bases between. The CDR3 is CASRLGVGAGYTF. CDR3 DNA: TGTGCCAGCAGACTTGGAGTGGGGGCTGGCTACACCTTC.

The CDR3 DNA reads as TGTGCCAGCAGCCACCTCGGGGGGGCCGGGGTTAACTATGGCTACACCTTC. Protein sequence: CASSHLGGAGVNYGYTF. V is TRBV3-1 (or the pseudogene TRBV3-2) and J is TRBJ1-2, with D perhaps TRBD1 (6 bases). The V end was cut by 3 bases, the J end by 1 base, with 18 bases between. There are 17 residues in the CDR3. The germline V gene encodes CDR1 LGHDT and CDR2 YNNKEL (reference sequence).

The rearrangement joins TRBV20-1 to TRBJ1-4; no reliable D call. Trimming stripped 5 bases from V and 8 bases from J, with 6 bases between. CDR1 is DFQATT and CDR2 is SNEGSKA in the germline V gene (reference sequence). The length of the CDR3 is 10 residues. This CDR3 reads CSAAREKLFF. Here the CDR3 DNA reads TGCAGTGCTGCTAGGGAAAAACTGTTTTTT.

This rearrangement joins TRBV18 to TRBJ1-5, with a possible D match to TRBD1 (6 bases). V was cut by 5 bases and J by 2 bases, with 13 bases left in between. The CDR3 extends over 15 amino acids. The germline V gene has CDR1 KGHSH and CDR2 LQKENI. DNA of the CDR3: TGTGCCAGCTCAGATCAGGGGAACCGCAATCAGCCCCAGCATTTT. Its translation is CASSDQGNRNQPQHF.

The chain carries TRBV7-9 and TRBJ2-3, with TRBD1 identical over 10 bases. Germline CDR1 SEHNR, CDR2 FQNEAQ (reference sequence). The CDR3 has 16 amino acids. J gave up 6 bases and V 5 bases, and 11 bases lay outside the gene matches. CDR3 sequence: CASSGDPGQGYDTQYF. In nucleotides, the CDR3 is TGTGCCAGCAGCGGCGATCCGGGACAGGGGTATGATACGCAGTATTTT.

This clone showed up just a few times. CDR3 region: CASSDSTVPFDYGYTF. The CDR3 coding sequence is TGTGCCAGCAGCGACTCGACAGTCCCCTTCGACTATGGCTACACCTTC. The rearrangement joins TRBV2 to TRBJ1-2, with D perhaps TRBD1 (5 bases). Between the trimmed V and J ends, which lost 6 bases and 3 bases, there was a span of 20 bases. This CDR3 spans 16 amino acids. Germline lookup yields CDR1 SNHLY and CDR2 FYNNEI. Filled out from reference TRBV2 and TRBJ1-2, the complete variable domain reads EPEVTQTPSHQVTQMGQEVILRCVPISNHLYFYWYRQILGQKVEFLVSFYNNEISEKSEIFDDQFSVERPDGSNFTLKIRSTKLEDSAMYFCASSDSTVPFDYGYTFGSGTRLTVV.

The genes are TRBV27 and TRBJ1-3; D gene unclear. The V end was cut by 4 bases, the J end by 4 bases, with 14 bases between. The CDR3 spans 15 residues. Germline values: CDR1 MNHEY, CDR2 SMNVEV (reference sequence). The CDR3 DNA is TGTGCCAGCAGTTCTGCGGGGAATAGGGGAAACACCATATATTTT. Amino acids: CASSSAGNRGNTIYF.